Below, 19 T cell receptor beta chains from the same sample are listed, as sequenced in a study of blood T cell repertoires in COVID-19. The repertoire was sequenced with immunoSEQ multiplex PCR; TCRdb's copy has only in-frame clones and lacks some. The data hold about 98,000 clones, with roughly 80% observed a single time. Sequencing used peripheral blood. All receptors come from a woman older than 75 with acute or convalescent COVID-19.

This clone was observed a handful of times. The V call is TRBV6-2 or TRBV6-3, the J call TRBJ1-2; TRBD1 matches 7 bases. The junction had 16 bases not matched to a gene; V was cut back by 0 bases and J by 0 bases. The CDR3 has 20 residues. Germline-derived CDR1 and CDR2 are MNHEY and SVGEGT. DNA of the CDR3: TGTGCCAGCAGTTACTCGATTTCGCAGGGGGGCATACTTCCTAACTATGGCTACACCTTC. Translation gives CASSYSISQGGILPNYGYTF.

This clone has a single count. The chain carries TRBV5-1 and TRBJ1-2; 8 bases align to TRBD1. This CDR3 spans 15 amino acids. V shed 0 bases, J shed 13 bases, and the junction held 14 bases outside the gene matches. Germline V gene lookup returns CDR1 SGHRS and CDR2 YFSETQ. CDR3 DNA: TGCGCCAGCAGCTTGGGGAACTCACAGGGACAGGCTTTCACCTTC. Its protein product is CASSLGNSQGQAFTF.

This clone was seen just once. The CDR3 DNA reads as TGCGCCAGCAGCCTCGCCGGGGGGGGTAGGATGACTGAAGCTTTCTTT. It yields the protein CASSLAGGGRMTEAFF. V is TRBV4-3 and J is TRBJ1-1, with D perhaps matching TRBD1 (5 bases). From germline, CDR1 is LGHNA and CDR2 YSLEER. CDR3 size: 16 residues. Deletions cut 4 bases from V and 5 bases from J, with 20 bases between.

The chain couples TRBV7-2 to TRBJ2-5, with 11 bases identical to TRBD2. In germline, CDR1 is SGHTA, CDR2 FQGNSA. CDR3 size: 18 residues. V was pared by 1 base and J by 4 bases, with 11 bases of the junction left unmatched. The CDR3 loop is CASSLGSLAGGIGETQYF. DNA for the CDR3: TGTGCCAGCAGCTTAGGTAGCCTAGCGGGGGGTATTGGAGAGACCCAGTACTTC.

In nucleotides, the CDR3 is TGTGCCGCGGGGCGGCGGGGGTCCAACACCGGGGAGCTGTTTTTT. Its translation is CAAGRRGSNTGELFF. This chain joins TRBV3-1 (or the pseudogene TRBV3-2) and TRBJ2-2; TRBD2 aligns across 7 bases. V gave up 11 bases and J gave up 2 bases; unmatched junction bases: 11. CDR1 is LGHDT and CDR2 is YNNKEL in the germline V gene (reference sequence). The CDR3 covers 15 residues.

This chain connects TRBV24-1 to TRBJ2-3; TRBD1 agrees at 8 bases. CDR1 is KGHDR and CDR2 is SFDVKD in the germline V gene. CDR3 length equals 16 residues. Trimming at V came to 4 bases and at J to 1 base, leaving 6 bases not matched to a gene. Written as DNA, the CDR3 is TGTGCCACCAGTGACCCCGGACAGGGAGGCACAGATACGCAGTATTTT. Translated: CATSDPGQGGTDTQYF.

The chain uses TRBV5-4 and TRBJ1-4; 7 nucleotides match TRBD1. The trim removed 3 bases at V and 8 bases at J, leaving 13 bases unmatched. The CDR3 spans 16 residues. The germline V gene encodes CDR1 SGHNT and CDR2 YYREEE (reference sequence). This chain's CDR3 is CASSSRQGRGGEKLFF. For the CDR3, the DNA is TGTGCCAGCAGCTCTCGACAGGGTCGGGGAGGCGAAAAACTGTTTTTT.

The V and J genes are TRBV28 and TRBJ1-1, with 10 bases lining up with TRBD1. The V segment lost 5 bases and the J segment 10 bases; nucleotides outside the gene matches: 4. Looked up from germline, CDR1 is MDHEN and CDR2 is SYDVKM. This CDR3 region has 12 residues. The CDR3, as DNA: TGTGCCAGCAGTAGACGGACAGGGGGAGCTTTCTTT. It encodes CASSRRTGGAFF.

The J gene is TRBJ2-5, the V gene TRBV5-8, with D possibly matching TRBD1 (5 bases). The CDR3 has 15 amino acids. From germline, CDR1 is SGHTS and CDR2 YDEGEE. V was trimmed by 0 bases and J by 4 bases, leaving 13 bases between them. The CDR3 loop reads CASSLGQPYGETQYF. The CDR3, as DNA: TGTGCCAGCAGCTTGGGACAGCCGTACGGAGAGACCCAGTACTTC.

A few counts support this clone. In DNA form, the CDR3 reads TGTGCCAGCAGCGCGGGACTAGCGGGGGGGCAAGAGACCCAGTACTTC. Its translation is CASSAGLAGGQETQYF. V and J are TRBV2 and TRBJ2-5, with TRBD2 identical over 16 bases. This CDR3 is 16 amino acids long. In germline, CDR1 is SNHLY, CDR2 FYNNEI. V gave up 6 bases and J gave up 2 bases; unmatched junction bases: 3.

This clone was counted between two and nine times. The CDR3 DNA is TGTGCCAGCAGGACACAGGGGGCGATCTATGGCTACACCTTC. Protein product: CASRTQGAIYGYTF. This chain joins TRBV2 and TRBJ1-2; TRBD1 aligns across 9 bases. The J segment lost 4 bases and the V segment lost 6 bases, leaving 6 bases of the junction unmatched. This CDR3 comprises 14 residues. The germline V gene has CDR1 SNHLY and CDR2 FYNNEI.

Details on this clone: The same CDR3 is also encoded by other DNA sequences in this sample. The CDR3 DNA reads as TGTGCCAGCAGTGAACGGCAGGGGGGACTCGGGGCCAACGTCCTGACTTTC. Its translation: CASSERQGGLGANVLTF. V and J are TRBV2 and TRBJ2-6; D is perhaps TRBD1 (7 bases). V lost 2 bases and J 4 bases, leaving 15 bases between the germline ends. The V gene's germline CDR1 is SNHLY and CDR2 FYNNEI. CDR3 length: 17 amino acids. The variable domain in full, completed from reference TRBV2 and TRBJ2-6, reads EPEVTQTPSHQVTQMGQEVILRCVPISNHLYFYWYRQILGQKVEFLVSFYNNEISEKSEIFDDQFSVERPDGSNFTLKIRSTKLEDSAMYFCASSERQGGLGANVLTFGAGSRLTVL.

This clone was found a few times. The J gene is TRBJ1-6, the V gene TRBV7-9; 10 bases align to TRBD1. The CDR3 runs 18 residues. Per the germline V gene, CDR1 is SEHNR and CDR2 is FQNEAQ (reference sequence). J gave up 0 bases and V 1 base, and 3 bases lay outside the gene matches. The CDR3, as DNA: TGTGCCAGCAGCTTAGGGACAGGGGGGAGCTCCTATAATTCACCCCTCCACTTT. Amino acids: CASSLGTGGSSYNSPLHF.

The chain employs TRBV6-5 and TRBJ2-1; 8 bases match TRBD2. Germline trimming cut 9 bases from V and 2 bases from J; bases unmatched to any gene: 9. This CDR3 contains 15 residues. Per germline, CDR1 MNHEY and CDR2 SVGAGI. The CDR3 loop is CARRITSGPYNEQFF. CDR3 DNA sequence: TGTGCCAGAAGAATAACTAGCGGACCCTACAATGAGCAGTTCTTC.

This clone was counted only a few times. CDR3 sequence reads: CASRSTGGLSDTQYF. The CDR3 region has the DNA TGTGCCAGCAGGTCGACAGGGGGCTTATCAGATACGCAGTATTTT. The chain has TRBV6-5 and TRBJ2-3, with 10 bases matching TRBD1. The CDR3 is 15 residues long. Germline CDR1 and CDR2: MNHEY and SVGAGI. V trimming: 6 bases; J trimming: 4 bases; junction bases outside the gene matches: 7.

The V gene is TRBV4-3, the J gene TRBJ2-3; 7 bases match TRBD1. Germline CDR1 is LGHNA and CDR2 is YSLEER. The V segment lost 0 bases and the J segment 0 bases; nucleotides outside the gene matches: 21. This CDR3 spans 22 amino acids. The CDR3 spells CASSQDWWGQYFGETSTDTQYF. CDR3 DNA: TGCGCCAGCAGCCAAGATTGGTGGGGACAGTATTTCGGGGAGACTAGCACAGATACGCAGTATTTT.

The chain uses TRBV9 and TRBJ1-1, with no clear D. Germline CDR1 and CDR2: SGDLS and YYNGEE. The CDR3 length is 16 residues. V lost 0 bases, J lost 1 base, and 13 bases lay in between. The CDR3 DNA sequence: TGTGCCAGCAGCGTAGCTTCCACTTCTAAGAACACTGAAGCTTTCTTT. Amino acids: CASSVASTSKNTEAFF.

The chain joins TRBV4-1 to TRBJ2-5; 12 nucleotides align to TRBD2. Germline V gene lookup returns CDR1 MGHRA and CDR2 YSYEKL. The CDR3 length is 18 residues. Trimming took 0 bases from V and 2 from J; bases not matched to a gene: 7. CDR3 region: CASSQDGLAGGRQETQYF. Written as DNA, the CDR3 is TGCGCCAGCAGCCAAGATGGTCTAGCGGGGGGGCGGCAAGAGACCCAGTACTTC.

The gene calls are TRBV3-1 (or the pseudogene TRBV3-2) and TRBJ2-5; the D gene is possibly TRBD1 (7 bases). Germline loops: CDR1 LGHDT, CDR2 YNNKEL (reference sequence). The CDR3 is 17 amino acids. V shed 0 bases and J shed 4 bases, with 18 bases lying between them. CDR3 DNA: TGTGCCAGCAGCCAAGATCGTGGAGGGGGCTGGGTAGAGACCCAGTACTTC. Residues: CASSQDRGGGWVETQYF.